This entry lists 7 T cell receptor beta chains sequenced from one sample in a study of radiotherapy plus CTLA-4 blockade in lung cancer (dated by TCRdb to the late 2010s). To prepare the library, the immunoSEQ multiplex PCR assay was applied. TCRdb mirrors the immuneACCESS table, restricted to in-frame sequences. Some clones are absent from its copies; in checked studies, under half trace to an unresolved V gene, and the reason for the others is unknown. Present in this sample are approximately 41,000 clones, 60% to 80% of which were seen just once. In total, the top ten clones hold 9.8% of the sample. This specimen consisted of peripheral blood, obtained from a patient treated with radiotherapy plus ipilimumab. Receptors originate from a human donor with non-small cell lung cancer who had stable disease on radiotherapy plus ipilimumab.

The chain links TRBV6-5 to TRBJ2-7, with D unresolved. The CDR3 is made up of 13 amino acids. Germline lookup yields CDR1 MNHEY and CDR2 SVGAGI. The germline V and J ends were trimmed by 6 bases and 7 bases, with 16 bases remaining between them. Written as DNA, the CDR3 is TGTGCCAGCAGCCCCCGAGGCAGAAGAGAGCAGTACTTC. Amino acid sequence: CASSPRGRREQYF.

This clone appeared many times. Written as DNA, the CDR3 is TGTGCCAGCAGCTTGGTCAGGGGACAGGGATTCCGTAATTCACCCCTCCACTTT. Protein product: CASSLVRGQGFRNSPLHF. This sequence joins TRBV5-6 and TRBJ1-6; 9 bases agree with TRBD1. CDR3 size: 18 residues. Germline CDR1 is SGHDT and CDR2 is YYEEEE. J was trimmed by 6 bases and V by 0 bases; bases with no gene match: 10. The whole variable domain, filled in from reference TRBV5-6 and TRBJ1-6, reads DAGVTQSPTHLIKTRGQQVTLRCSPKSGHDTVSWYQQALGQGPQFIFQYYEEEERQRGNFPDRFSGHQFPNYSSELNVNALLLGDSALYLCASSLVRGQGFRNSPLHFGNGTRLTVT.

This rearrangement joins TRBV29-1 to TRBJ1-2; a weak D match, TRBD1 (6 bases). The germline V gene encodes CDR1 SQVTM and CDR2 ANQGSEA. The CDR3 sequence is 14 residues long. Trimming removed 4 bases from V and 7 bases from J, with 19 bases in between. The DNA for the CDR3 is TGCAGCGTTGCCCAATCGGCGGGGGCCCTTGGCTACACCTTC. Its translation: CSVAQSAGALGYTF.

This clone appeared a single time. Additional DNA sequences in this sample encode the identical CDR3. The rearrangement joins TRBV12-5 to TRBJ2-5, with D tentatively TRBD2 (6 bases). Germline V gene lookup returns CDR1 LGHNT and CDR2 FRNRAP. Deletions cut 0 bases from V and 5 bases from J, with 25 bases between. The CDR3 loop spans 19 amino acids. This CDR3 is CASGLVRDGSTTSGETQYF. The DNA of the CDR3 is TGTGCTAGTGGTTTGGTACGGGACGGATCTACGACTAGTGGGGAGACCCAGTACTTC.

This clone was seen just once. The rearrangement links TRBV7-2 to TRBJ1-5; tentative D call: TRBD1 (5 bases). This CDR3 spans 14 amino acids. CDR1 is SGHTA, CDR2 FQGNSA, per germline. Trimming cost V 0 bases and J 5 bases, with 8 bases left between them. The CDR3: CASSLAGGDQPQHF. The CDR3 nucleotides read TGTGCCAGCAGCTTAGCGGGAGGGGATCAGCCCCAGCATTTT.

This clone was counted a single time. The chain has TRBV10-3 and TRBJ2-5; D is perhaps TRBD2 (6 bases). Near its end, the DNA agrees better with TRBJ2-7, so the J call may be wrong. Per the germline V gene, CDR1 is ENHRY and CDR2 is SYGVKD. This CDR3 spans 15 amino acids. The CDR3 nucleotides are TGTGCCATCAGTGAGTCGTCCCGGGGGAACGACGAGCAGTACTTC. Protein sequence: CAISESSRGNDEQYF.

The genes are TRBV6-1 and TRBJ2-7; TRBD2 agrees at 12 bases. Per the germline V gene, CDR1 is MNHNS and CDR2 is SASEGT. The V segment lost 2 bases and the J segment 4 bases; nucleotides outside the gene matches: 3. The CDR3 contains 15 residues. CDR3 protein: CASSETSGGSYEQYF. As DNA, the CDR3 is TGTGCCAGCAGTGAAACTAGCGGGGGGTCATACGAGCAGTACTTC.